The 7 T cell receptor beta chains listed next were all sequenced from one sample in a study of shared clonotypes between healthy human individuals. Method: immunoSEQ multiplex PCR; TCRdb's copy keeps in-frame clones and lacks some. The sample yields some 740,000 clones, around 92% seen once. Only CD45RO-negative cells positively selected for CCR7 counted as naive CD8 cells, so terminally differentiated effector memory CD45RA+ cells were excluded. Sequenced sample: naive CD8+ T cells sorted from blood. The receptor source for this set is a man aged 30-40 years in good health.

This rearrangement joins TRBV27 to TRBJ2-1; possible D gene TRBD2, 6 bases. V was trimmed by 4 bases and J by 4 bases, leaving 11 bases between them. The CDR3 loop spans 14 amino acids. Per germline, CDR1 MNHEY and CDR2 SMNVEV (reference sequence). The CDR3 bases are TGTGCCAGCAGTTCTGACGGGAGTTACAATGAGCAGTTCTTC. This codes for CASSSDGSYNEQFF.

In the case of this clone: At one end, the junction sequence differs from germline, possibly due to a read error. V and J are TRBV2 and TRBJ2-7; 10 bases map to TRBD1. CDR3 length: 15 residues. Germline V CDR1 and CDR2: SNHLY, FYNNEI. CDR3 bases: TGTGCCAACAGTGAAGGGGACAGGGGATCCTACGAGCAGTACTTC. Amino acids: CANSEGDRGSYEQYF.

This rearrangement joins TRBV12-5 to TRBJ2-2; 7 bases agree with TRBD1. The CDR3 is 16 residues long. V dropped 0 bases and J dropped 10; count of bases not matched to a gene: 11. Germline V gene data show CDR1 as LGHNT and CDR2 as FRNRAP. The CDR3 region has the DNA TGTGCTAGTGGTTTGGTACTCGGGACAGTTCTTGAGGAGCTGTTTTTT. Amino acids: CASGLVLGTVLEELFF.

Notes on this clone: This sample includes further DNA sequences coding for the same CDR3. V is TRBV4-1 and J is TRBJ2-7, with TRBD2 identical over 14 bases. The V and J ends lost 1 base and 4 bases, in that order; junction bases with no gene match: 3. The CDR3 runs to 16 residues. The germline V gene encodes CDR1 MGHRA and CDR2 YSYEKL. The CDR3 nucleotides are TGCGCCAGCAGCCAAGTGGGACTAGCGGGAGCATACGAGCAGTACTTC. It is translated as CASSQVGLAGAYEQYF.

This chain connects TRBV14 to TRBJ2-7; unclear D gene. Looked up from germline, CDR1 is SGHDN and CDR2 is FVKESK. Trimming cost V 4 bases and J 3 bases, with 10 bases left between them. The CDR3 has 13 amino acids. In nucleotides, the CDR3 is TGTGCCAGCAGCCCTACGACCTACTACGAGCAGTACTTC. It translates to CASSPTTYYEQYF.

This chain uses TRBV7-9 with TRBJ1-5; TRBD1 aligns across 7 bases. The CDR3 is 18 amino acids. Trimming took 1 base from V and 3 from J; bases not matched to a gene: 12. CDR1 and CDR2 from the germline V gene are SEHNR and FQNEAQ (reference sequence). The CDR3 DNA is TGTGCCAGCAGCTTAGGCGGTTGGTGGACAGGAACCAATCAGCCCCAGCATTTT. Translation: CASSLGGWWTGTNQPQHF.

The CDR3 DNA sequence: TGTGCCAGCACGAAAGCCGGACTAGCGGGAGGAGTTGGGTACAATGAGCAGTTCTTC. It codes for CASTKAGLAGGVGYNEQFF. The V and J genes are TRBV9 and TRBJ2-1; 14 positions match TRBD2. Germline lookup yields CDR1 SGDLS and CDR2 YYNGEE. V was clipped by 6 bases and J by 4 bases; unmatched bases: 15. The CDR3 has 19 amino acids.